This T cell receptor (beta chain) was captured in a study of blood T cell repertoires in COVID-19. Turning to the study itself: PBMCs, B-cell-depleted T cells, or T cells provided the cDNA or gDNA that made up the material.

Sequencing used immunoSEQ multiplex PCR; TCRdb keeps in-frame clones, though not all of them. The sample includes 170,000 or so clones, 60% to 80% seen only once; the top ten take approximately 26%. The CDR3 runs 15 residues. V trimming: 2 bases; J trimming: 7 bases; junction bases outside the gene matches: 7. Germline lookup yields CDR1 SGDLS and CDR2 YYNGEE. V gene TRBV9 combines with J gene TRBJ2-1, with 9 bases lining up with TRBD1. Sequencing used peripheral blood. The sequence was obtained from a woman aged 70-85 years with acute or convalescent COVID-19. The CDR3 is CASSVQPGQGNEQFF. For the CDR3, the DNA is TGTGCCAGCAGCGTCCAACCGGGACAGGGTAATGAGCAGTTCTTC.